This passage covers 22 T cell receptor beta chains from one sample sequenced in a study of blood T cell repertoires in COVID-19. TCRdb's table, derived via immunoSEQ multiplex PCR, lists solely in-frame clones and lacks some. This sample has 410,000 or so clones, with over 75% found just once. Source material: peripheral blood. The receptor source for this set is a woman between 40 and 50 years old with COVID-19, enrolled during active disease.

The chain carries TRBV19 and TRBJ2-7; 8 nucleotides line up with TRBD1. In germline, CDR1 is LNHDA, CDR2 SQIVND (reference sequence). Trimming removed 9 bases from V and 6 bases from J; junction bases left unmatched: 10. CDR3 size: 13 residues. The CDR3, as DNA: TGTGCCAGCACTCAACCAGGGGGCGGCGAGCAGTACTTC. It codes for CASTQPGGGEQYF.

The CDR3 loop reads CASRDSTGMSTEAFF. CDR3 nucleotides: TGTGCCAGCAGGGATTCGACAGGGATGAGCACTGAAGCTTTCTTT. V and J are TRBV28 and TRBJ1-1; the match to TRBD1 covers 7 bases. The CDR3 is 15 amino acids. Germline V lookup: CDR1 MDHEN, CDR2 SYDVKM. Trimming removed 6 bases from V and 4 bases from J; junction bases left unmatched: 11.

The CDR3: CASSADWNTEAFF. The CDR3 DNA reads as TGTGCCAGCAGTGCGGACTGGAACACTGAAGCTTTCTTT. J is TRBJ1-1 and V is TRBV12-3 or TRBV12-4; D remains ambiguous. The CDR3 totals 13 residues. Trimming cost V 5 bases and J 1 base, with 8 bases left between them.

The rearrangement joins TRBV5-1 to TRBJ1-1, with TRBD1 matching 8 bases. Germline V lookup: CDR1 SGHRS, CDR2 YFSETQ. J gave up 3 bases and V 4 bases, and 2 bases lay outside the gene matches. This CDR3 has 13 residues. The chain's CDR3 is CASSPGGDTEAFF. CDR3 DNA sequence: TGCGCCAGCAGCCCAGGGGGCGACACTGAAGCTTTCTTT.

The chain has TRBV29-1 and TRBJ1-5; no firm D call. The CDR3 has 12 amino acids. From germline, CDR1 is SQVTM and CDR2 ANQGSEA. Trimming shortened V by 4 bases and J by 3 bases, and 7 bases separated the two germline ends. CDR3 protein: CSVGSHNQPQHF. CDR3 DNA: TGCAGCGTTGGAAGCCACAATCAGCCCCAGCATTTT.

The chain uses TRBV6-2 or TRBV6-3 and TRBJ1-2; 7 bases align to TRBD1. The CDR3 is 15 amino acids. Germline CDR1 is MNHEY and CDR2 is SVGEGT. The V segment lost 5 bases and the J segment 5 bases; nucleotides outside the gene matches: 11. DNA of the CDR3: TGTGCCAGCAGTAAGACAGGGACAGCCGGATATGGCTACACCTTC. Translated, it gives CASSKTGTAGYGYTF.

V usage is TRBV7-2 and J usage is TRBJ2-5; 9 positions agree with TRBD2. Trimming cost V 4 bases and J 2 bases; bases outside gene matches: 2. Germline V lookup: CDR1 SGHTA, CDR2 FQGNSA. This CDR3 is built from 14 residues. The CDR3 DNA reads TGTGCCAGCAGCTCCGCGGGAGGGCAAGAGACCCAGTACTTC. The encoded protein is CASSSAGGQETQYF.

This sequence joins TRBV6-6 and TRBJ1-1; no clear D. This CDR3 contains 13 residues. The V end was cut by 2 bases, the J end by 6 bases, with 10 bases between. CDR1 is MNHNY and CDR2 is SVGAGI in the germline V gene (reference sequence). CDR3 protein: CASSYGRSPEAFF. In nucleotides, the CDR3 is TGTGCCAGCAGTTACGGGAGGAGCCCTGAAGCTTTCTTT.

The J gene is TRBJ2-7, the V gene TRBV28; 12 nucleotides match TRBD1. With V trimmed by 2 bases and J by 7 bases, 6 bases remained unmatched. The CDR3 covers 15 residues. Germline V lookup: CDR1 MDHEN, CDR2 SYDVKM. CDR3 sequence reads: CASSLPGTGGEEQYF. Here the CDR3 DNA reads TGTGCCAGCAGTTTACCCGGGACAGGGGGCGAAGAGCAGTACTTC.

The chain's CDR3 is CASSFVTGKDTQYF. DNA for the CDR3: TGTGCCAGCAGCTTTGTGACGGGGAAAGATACGCAGTATTTT. The rearrangement joins TRBV7-9 to TRBJ2-3; weak D call: TRBD2 (5 bases). V gave up 3 bases and J gave up 5 bases, with 12 bases separating them. Germline V CDR1 and CDR2: SEHNR, FQNEAQ (reference sequence). The CDR3 totals 14 residues. Full variable domain (outside the CDR3, taken from reference TRBV7-9 and TRBJ2-3): DTGVSQNPRHKITKRGQNVTFRCDPISEHNRLYWYRQTLGQGPEFLTYFQNEAQLEKSRLLSDRFSAERPKGSFSTLEIQRTEQGDSAMYLCASSFVTGKDTQYFGPGTRLTVL.

Details on this clone: Other nucleotide sequences from this sample produce the same CDR3. V usage is TRBV27 and J usage is TRBJ2-5; TRBD2 agrees at 11 bases. Looked up from germline, CDR1 is MNHEY and CDR2 is SMNVEV (reference sequence). This CDR3 contains 14 residues. Germline trimming cut 6 bases from V and 3 bases from J; bases unmatched to any gene: 3. The DNA of the CDR3 is TGTGCCAGCAGCCTACTAGCGGGGGAAGAGACCCAGTACTTC. This encodes CASSLLAGEETQYF.

The chain carries TRBV18 and TRBJ1-3; TRBD1 aligns across 7 bases. V lost 6 bases to trimming and J lost 0 bases; unmatched junction nucleotides: 5. From germline, CDR1 is KGHSH and CDR2 LQKENI. CDR3 size: 15 residues. CDR3 loop: CASSPTGNSGNTIYF. The CDR3 DNA reads as TGTGCCAGCTCTCCGACAGGGAACTCTGGAAACACCATATATTTT.

J is TRBJ2-7 and V is TRBV7-9; possible D gene TRBD1, 6 bases. The CDR3 has 14 residues. The germline CDR1 and CDR2 sequences are SEHNR and FQNEAQ (reference sequence). V was shortened by 2 bases and J by 1 base, with 9 bases between the two germline ends. Here the CDR3 reads CASSLLQGSYEQYF. In nucleotides, the CDR3 is TGTGCCAGCAGCTTACTTCAGGGGTCCTACGAGCAGTACTTC.

The chain has TRBV5-1 and TRBJ2-3; 8 bases match TRBD2. The CDR3 runs 17 residues. Germline trimming cut 5 bases from V and 2 bases from J; bases unmatched to any gene: 13. CDR1 is SGHRS, CDR2 YFSETQ, per germline. The CDR3 nucleotides read TGCGCCAGCAGTCGATCTGGACTAGCCGGGGCCACAGATACGCAGTATTTT. Translating gives CASSRSGLAGATDTQYF.

This clone was counted a few times. The J gene is TRBJ1-1, the V gene TRBV25-1; 7 positions agree with TRBD1. The CDR3 length is 13 residues. The germline CDR1 and CDR2 sequences are MGHDK and SYGVNS. Germline trimming cut 2 bases from V and 6 bases from J; bases unmatched to any gene: 3. CDR3 DNA sequence: TGTGCCAGCAGTGAACCGGGACAGTCTGAAGCTTTCTTT. Its translation: CASSEPGQSEAFF. Full variable domain (remainder filled in from reference TRBV25-1 and TRBJ1-1): EADIYQTPRYLVIGTGKKITLECSQTMGHDKMYWYQQDPGMELHLIHYSYGVNSTEKGDLSSESTVSRIRTEHFPLTLESARPSHTSQYLCASSEPGQSEAFFGQGTRLTVV.

The chain links TRBV6-2 or TRBV6-3 to TRBJ1-1; D remains unclear. The germline V gene has CDR1 MNHEY and CDR2 SVGEGT. V shed 4 bases and J shed 3 bases, with 9 bases lying between them. The CDR3 sequence is 13 residues long. The CDR3 DNA sequence: TGTGCCAGCAGTTTTCGACACGACACTGAAGCTTTCTTT. Translation: CASSFRHDTEAFF.

V gene TRBV5-8 combines with J gene TRBJ1-1; TRBD1 matches 7 bases. CDR3 length: 17 residues. CDR1 SGHTS and CDR2 YDEGEE come from the germline V gene. J gave up 0 bases and V 4 bases, and 12 bases lay outside the gene matches. CDR3 sequence: CASSPGGTEFMNTEAFF. In nucleotides, the CDR3 is TGTGCCAGCAGCCCAGGCGGGACAGAGTTCATGAACACTGAAGCTTTCTTT.

The rearrangement links TRBV7-8 to TRBJ1-3, with D possibly TRBD1 on 6 matching bases. V was cut by 3 bases and J by 1 base, with 16 bases left in between. The CDR3 has 17 residues. Per germline, CDR1 SGHVS and CDR2 FQNEAQ. CDR3 residues: CASSFVPGQRSGNTIYF. In DNA form, the CDR3 reads TGTGCCAGCAGCTTCGTTCCGGGACAACGTTCTGGAAACACCATATATTTT.

This chain uses TRBV7-6 with TRBJ1-3; unclear D gene. The V gene lost 5 bases and the J gene lost 4 bases, with 18 bases spanning the gap. The CDR3 is 16 residues long. Germline V gene lookup returns CDR1 SGHVS and CDR2 FNYEAQ. DNA for the CDR3: TGTGCCAGCAGCCTTTCGGTCGGTCGAGCAGGAAACACCATATATTTT. Translated, it gives CASSLSVGRAGNTIYF.

The CDR3 nucleotides read TGTGCCAGCAGCCGTAATTGGCCCGACGAGCAGTACTTC. It specifies CASSRNWPDEQYF. This chain joins TRBV12-3 or TRBV12-4 and TRBJ2-7; D unresolved. CDR3 size: 13 residues. Trimming cost V 6 bases and J 5 bases, with 14 bases left between them.

The table lists this clone with a few counts. The genes are TRBV3-1 (or the pseudogene TRBV3-2) and TRBJ1-4; 7 positions agree with TRBD1. Germline V gene lookup returns CDR1 LGHDT and CDR2 YNNKEL (reference sequence). The trim removed 6 bases at V and 7 bases at J, leaving 2 bases unmatched. CDR3 length: 12 residues. The CDR3 region is CASRQGPEKLFF. The CDR3 coding sequence is TGTGCCAGCAGACAGGGGCCTGAAAAACTGTTTTTT.

The rearrangement links TRBV19 to TRBJ2-1; 7 bases fit TRBD2. With V trimmed by 10 bases and J by 4 bases, 10 bases remained unmatched. The CDR3 totals 14 residues. Germline assignment: CDR1 LNHDA and CDR2 SQIVND (reference sequence). CDR3 amino acids: CATKREVRYNEQFF. The CDR3 nucleotides are TGTGCCACCAAACGGGAGGTCAGGTACAATGAGCAGTTCTTC.